The rows below give T cell receptor beta chains drawn from one sample of a study of blood T cell repertoires in COVID-19. The method was immunoSEQ multiplex PCR; TCRdb's version includes in-frame clones alone and lacks a portion of them. Among some 59,000 clones listed, around 73% were seen once. What was sequenced was peripheral blood. Every receptor here comes from a man older than 75 with active or convalescent COVID-19. Each CDR3 is given with its conserved first and last residue. The order of the fields is D gene, clone size, J gene, V gene, CDR3 DNA, CDR3 protein. D genes are given only for firm matches. Size is stated for part of the rows, as once, few or many counts, or as a class when the clone is expanded.

>-|once|TRBJ1-1|TRBV18
TGTGCCAGCTCACCCGGACAGACTTTAGAAGCTTTCTTT
CASSPGQTLEAFF
>TRBD2|-|TRBJ2-7|TRBV13
TGTGCCAGCAGCCTCGGGACTAGCGGATTACTTTACGAGCAGTACTTC
CASSLGTSGLLYEQYF
>TRBD2|-|TRBJ2-5|TRBV3-1/TRBV3-2
TGTGCCAGCAGCCAAAAAATCGGGGGGGGAGAGACCCAGTACTTC
CASSQKIGGGETQYF
>-|once|TRBJ1-3|TRBV6-1
TGTGCCAGCAGTGAAGAACAGAGCCTTAGAAACACCATATATTTT
CASSEEQSLRNTIYF
>-|-|TRBJ2-2|TRBV7-9
TGTGCCAGCACAACTAGCGGGGAGCTGTTTTTT
CASTTSGELFF
>-|-|TRBJ1-1|TRBV5-1
TGCGCCAGCAGCTTGGCAGGGGCCATGAACACTGAAGCTTTCTTT
CASSLAGAMNTEAFF
>TRBD2|-|TRBJ2-3|TRBV25-1
TGTGCCAGCAGTGAAGGTTCCGGAGGACTAGCGGGAGGAGATACGCAGTATTTT
CASSEGSGGLAGGDTQYF
>-|-|TRBJ1-2|TRBV27
TGTGCCAGCAGTTTAAAGGGGGGGAACTATGGCTACACCTTC
CASSLKGGNYGYTF
>-|-|TRBJ2-7|TRBV6-1
TGTGCCAGCAGTGAAGGTTGGGGGGGCACCTCCTACGAGCAGTACTTC
CASSEGWGGTSYEQYF
>TRBD2|-|TRBJ2-5|TRBV7-2
TGTGCCAGCAACCCGTTGGGGACTAGCGGGAGGGAAGAGACCCAGTACTTC
CASNPLGTSGREETQYF
>TRBD1|few|TRBJ1-2|TRBV19
TGTGCCAGTAGTTACGACGTTGGGGACAGTTTTGGTGGCTACACCTTC
CASSYDVGDSFGGYTF
>-|-|TRBJ2-3|TRBV18
TGTGCCAGCTCACCACCCCGCGGCGGGGGCACAGATACGCAGTATTTT
CASSPPRGGGTDTQYF
>-|-|TRBJ1-2|TRBV19
TGTGCCAGTAGTATAGGTCTCGAGGGAAACTATGGCTACACCTTC
CASSIGLEGNYGYTF
>TRBD1|-|TRBJ2-7|TRBV7-8
TGTGCCAGCAGCCCGGACAGGGCGGGTCTTGCCCGCTACGGGCAGTACTTC
CASSPDRAGLARYGQYF
>TRBD2|-|TRBJ2-3|TRBV10-2
TGCGCCAGCAGTAGGGGACTAGCGGGGACCACAGATACGCAGTATTTT
CASSRGLAGTTDTQYF
>TRBD1|-|TRBJ2-7|TRBV7-9
TGTGCCAGCAGCTGGCTTCCGGGACAGGGGACCTACGAGCAGTACTTC
CASSWLPGQGTYEQYF
>-|once|TRBJ1-2|TRBV9
TGTGCCAGCAGCGTAGGAGGAAGTTTGGGTGGCTACACCTTC
CASSVGGSLGGYTF